This T cell receptor (beta chain) was obtained from a study of T cell responses to AZD1222 COVID-19 vaccine. Germline CDR1 reads ENHRY; CDR2 reads SYGVKD. The CDR3 runs to 12 residues. V dropped 6 bases and J dropped 5 bases, with 10 bases sitting between them. About this clone: Antigen: not known.

The study, taken as a whole, reports: Repertoire sampling occurred only after the peak T cell response. CD4 TCRs linked to vaccination spanned spike, dominating at 160-218 and 743-854. In a largely white British group with more females than males, clonal diversity was possibly underestimated. Unmutated variant regions are reportedly the target of nearly half of TCRs that are spike-specific.

Profiled with immunoSEQ multiplex PCR; TCRdb holds only in-frame clones, not every one. Altogether 150,000 to 200,000 clones are present, roughly 92% being singletons, with the ten largest covering about 2.5%. The receptor comes from an adult in good health. Sequences were derived from peripheral blood, sampled on day 0 of AZD1222 vaccination. This chain connects TRBV10-3 to TRBJ1-1; TRBD1 is a possible D gene (6 bases). The CDR3 DNA reads as TGTGCCATCAGGACAGGAGAAACTGAAGCTTTCTTT. Its protein is CAIRTGETEAFF.